This TCR beta chain was identified during a study of regulatory T cells. General observations from the study: Regulatory T cells showed the strongest V-J pair restriction and V/J gene skewing among patient repertoires. In CD3G-deficient patients, conventional CD4+ T cells were enriched for hydrophobic CDR3 residues at positions 6 and 7.

Concerning this clone: The antigen remains unidentified.

The PCR used 52 TRBV and 13 TRBJ primers. TCRdb keeps only in-frame clones here, not all; method: immunoSEQ multiplex PCR. The top ten hold more than 2% of the sample, which has about 35,000 clones, about 88% seen once. The receptor was isolated from a person aged 18 to 29 with CD3G deficiency. The sample was conventional CD4+ T cells sorted from blood.

The CDR3 nucleotides read TGTGCCAGCAGTTTAAGCGGGATAGCGGGCGAGCAGTTCTTC. As protein: CASSLSGIAGEQFF. The chain uses TRBV27 and TRBJ2-1; 7 bases line up with TRBD2. V shed 2 bases and J 10 bases; nucleotides not matched to a gene: 8. Per the germline V gene, CDR1 is MNHEY and CDR2 is SMNVEV (reference sequence). The CDR3 consists of 14 residues.